This note documents a single T cell receptor beta chain sequence. What it binds is unknown. Regulatory (CD25-high CD127-low) and conventional (CD25-low CD127-high) CD4+ T cells were sorted separately. CDR3 length: 11 residues. CDR1 and CDR2 (germline): ENHRY, SYGVKD. V shed 10 bases and J shed 2 bases, with 8 bases lying between them. Primers: 52 TRBV forward and 13 TRBJ reverse. Some clones are missing from TCRdb's copy, which holds only in-frame ones; the method was immunoSEQ multiplex PCR. The table includes about 35,000 clones, 89% detected once. This sample is part of a study of regulatory T cells. Overall study results and limits: Hydrophobic residues at CDR3 positions 6 and 7 were enriched in conventional CD4+ T cells of CD3G-deficient patients.

This receptor was identified in a person aged 18 to 35 with CD3G deficiency. The sample comprised conventional CD4+ T cells sorted from blood. The chain employs TRBV10-3 and TRBJ1-1; no reliable D call. This CDR3 reads CATKTNTEAFF. The CDR3 region has the DNA TGTGCCACTAAAACCAACACTGAAGCTTTCTTT.